The 19 T cell receptor beta chains in this list originate from one sample, sequenced in a study of type 1 regulatory T cells. TCRdb ran MiXCR on the reads and lists one entry per CDR3 protein. Of approximately 45,000 distinct CDR3 sequences in the sample, more than 10% were seen once. Their target antigens are unknown. Sequenced material: cultured non-Tr1 T cells, either the whole culture or a sorted T cell fraction (not recorded which). The receptor set was obtained from a human donor in good health.

This chain uses TRBV15 with TRBJ2-5; possibly TRBD2 for D (6 bases). The CDR3 runs 14 residues. The germline V gene has CDR1 LNHNV and CDR2 YYDKDF (reference sequence). V was trimmed by 6 bases and J by 5 bases, leaving 16 bases between them. Here the CDR3 reads CATSVQGGYETQYF. CDR3 nucleotides: TGTGCCACCAGTGTCCAGGGAGGATACGAGACCCAGTACTTC.

This clonotype came up many times. This chain joins TRBV29-1 and TRBJ1-4; D gene uncertain. The CDR3 consists of 11 residues. From germline, CDR1 is SQVTM and CDR2 ANQGSEA. V lost 1 base and J 7 bases, leaving 4 bases between the germline ends. The CDR3 DNA reads as TGCAGCGTTGAAGCGAGTGAAAAACTGTTTTTT. Translation gives CSVEASEKLFF.

This clonotype was found a few times. This chain joins TRBV6-4 and TRBJ2-1; TRBD2 might be the D (5 bases). The CDR3 length is 15 residues. CDR1 is MRHNA and CDR2 is SNTAGT in the germline V gene. The V gene lost 3 bases and the J gene lost 4 bases, with 13 bases spanning the gap. CDR3 protein: CASSEDGVGYNEQFF. The CDR3 DNA is TGTGCCAGCAGTGAAGACGGGGTGGGATACAATGAGCAGTTCTTC.

The chain employs TRBV5-1 and TRBJ1-2; 9 positions match TRBD1. CDR1 and CDR2 (germline): SGHRS, YFSETQ. This CDR3 contains 14 residues. With V trimmed by 5 bases and J by 2 bases, 4 bases remained unmatched. In nucleotides, the CDR3 is TGCGCCAGCAGACAGGGGGCACCCAACTATGGCTACACCTTC. This translates into CASRQGAPNYGYTF.

This sequence joins TRBV11-3 and TRBJ2-1; D unclear. Trimming left V 1 base short and J 6 bases short, with 7 bases between. Germline V CDR1 and CDR2: SGHNT, YENEEA. The CDR3 is 13 residues long. The CDR3 loop is CASSLGGSNEQFF. The CDR3 nucleotides are TGTGCCAGCAGCTTAGGTGGCAGCAATGAGCAGTTCTTC.

The genes are TRBV18 and TRBJ2-2; no reliable D call. This CDR3 is 15 amino acids long. The ends were cut back, 2 bases at V and 1 base at J, with 8 bases in the middle. Per germline, CDR1 KGHSH and CDR2 LQKENI. CDR3 residues: CASSPVAVNTGELFF. The CDR3 DNA reads TGTGCCAGCTCACCAGTCGCGGTGAACACCGGGGAGCTGTTTTTT.

With respect to this clonotype: Being one base from a much bigger clone, this may be a read error. The chain carries TRBV6-5 and TRBJ1-3; D is perhaps TRBD1 (5 bases). The germline CDR1 and CDR2 sequences are MNHEY and SVGAGI. The CDR3 length is 14 residues. This CDR3 reads CAGRSPGSGNTIYF. In DNA form, the CDR3 reads TGTGCCGGCAGGTCCCCAGGGTCCGGAAACACCATATATTTT.

Ten or more counts support this clonotype. The rearrangement joins TRBV4-3 to TRBJ2-6, with 9 bases matching TRBD1. V lost 4 bases to trimming and J lost 5 bases; unmatched junction nucleotides: 15. Germline V gives CDR1 LGHNA, CDR2 YSLEER. The CDR3 spans 19 residues. CDR3 sequence reads: CASSPKISTGGARANVLTF. CDR3 sequence (DNA): TGCGCCAGCAGCCCAAAAATCTCAACAGGGGGCGCCCGGGCCAACGTCCTGACTTTC.

This clonotype was observed a few times. The CDR3 coding sequence is TGTGCCAGCAGCGGGGACAGGGCTCAGCCCCAGCATTTT. Its protein is CASSGDRAQPQHF. The V call is TRBV2, the J call TRBJ1-5, with 9 bases that match TRBD1. CDR1 SNHLY and CDR2 FYNNEI come from the germline V gene. The CDR3 contains 13 residues. Losses at the gene ends were 6 bases for V and 6 bases for J; bases not matched to a gene: 3.

Comments on this clonotype: With a much larger clone just one base away, this may be a read error. V and J are TRBV6-1 and TRBJ2-6; D possibly corresponds to TRBD2 (6 bases). Per germline, CDR1 MNHNS and CDR2 SASEGT. There are 19 residues in the CDR3. The CDR3 here is CASINQPGSFLSGANVPTF. The CDR3 DNA follows: TGTGCCAGCATAAATCAGCCCGGGAGTTTTCTCTCTGGGGCCAACGTCCCGACTTTC.

This clonotype has only a few counts. The rearrangement uses TRBV12-3 or TRBV12-4 and TRBJ2-3; the D gene could be TRBD1 or TRBD2 (5 bases each). The CDR3 covers 15 residues. The V end lost 5 bases, the J end lost 1 base, and 13 bases lay between the germline ends. Written as DNA, the CDR3 is TGTGCCAGCAGTGTACGGGGCGAGGGCACAGATACGCAGTATTTT. It codes for CASSVRGEGTDTQYF.

This clonotype was detected many times. The V and J genes are TRBV12-3 or TRBV12-4 and TRBJ1-4; no clear D gene. The CDR3 totals 11 residues. V was shortened by 5 bases and J by 8 bases, with 6 bases between the two germline ends. CDR3 bases: TGTGCCAGCAGTCGTGGGGAAAAACTGTTTTTT. It yields the protein CASSRGEKLFF.

A few counts support this clonotype. The chain joins TRBV15 to TRBJ2-1; 13 bases align to TRBD2. Losses at the gene ends were 3 bases for V and 8 bases for J; bases not matched to a gene: 7. This CDR3 is built from 16 residues. Germline V lookup: CDR1 LNHNV, CDR2 YYDKDF (reference sequence). The CDR3 DNA reads as TGTGCCACCAGCAGGGAAGGACTAGCGGGAGTGGATGAGCAGTTCTTC. This sequence encodes CATSREGLAGVDEQFF.

The gene calls are TRBV18 and TRBJ2-2; D remains unclear. CDR1 KGHSH and CDR2 LQKENI come from the germline V gene. This CDR3 spans 11 amino acids. Trimming took off 3 bases at V and 5 bases at J, with 1 base between the two ends. The CDR3 is CASSPTGELFF. In DNA, the CDR3 is TGTGCCAGCTCACCGACCGGGGAGCTGTTTTTT.

This clonotype was picked up many times. J is TRBJ2-3 and V is TRBV28; 10 bases line up with TRBD2. The CDR3 has 16 residues. The V and J ends lost 5 bases and 0 bases, in that order; junction bases with no gene match: 5. CDR1 is MDHEN, CDR2 SYDVKM, per germline. The CDR3 loop reads CASSVASGSSTDTQYF. CDR3 bases: TGTGCCAGCAGTGTTGCTAGCGGGAGTAGCACAGATACGCAGTATTTT. Together with reference TRBV28 and TRBJ2-3, the CDR3 gives the full variable domain: DVKVTQSSRYLVKRTGEKVFLECVQDMDHENMFWYRQDPGLGLRLIYFSYDVKMKEKGDIPEGYSVSREKKERFSLILESASTNQTSMYLCASSVASGSSTDTQYFGPGTRLTVL.

J is TRBJ1-3 and V is TRBV7-2; D ambiguous. Trimming shortened V by 5 bases and J by 6 bases, and 8 bases separated the two germline ends. This CDR3 contains 12 residues. Germline CDR1 SGHTA, CDR2 FQGNSA. The CDR3 DNA reads TGTGCCAGCAGCCATAATGAAAACACCATATATTTT. It codes for CASSHNENTIYF.

On this clonotype itself: A much larger clonotype is one base distant, so this may be a read error. This chain joins TRBV7-2 and TRBJ2-4; possibly TRBD1 for D (5 bases). Germline V gene lookup returns CDR1 SGHTA and CDR2 FQGNSA. The CDR3 is 14 residues long. The DNA of the CDR3 is TGTGCCGGCAGCTTACAAGGGGCCGAAAACATTCAGTACTTC. It yields the protein CAGSLQGAENIQYF.

The genes are TRBV19 and TRBJ2-3, with a weak D call TRBD2 (5 bases). The CDR3 covers 13 residues. The germline gives CDR1 LNHDA, CDR2 SQIVND (reference sequence). Deletions cut 7 bases from V and 2 bases from J, with 10 bases between. The CDR3: CASKAGLTDTQYF. CDR3 bases: TGTGCCAGTAAGGCGGGCCTCACAGATACGCAGTATTTT.

The genes are TRBV11-2 and TRBJ2-1, with TRBD2 identical over 13 bases. The CDR3 length is 16 residues. J gave up 7 bases and V 3 bases, and 6 bases lay outside the gene matches. CDR1 and CDR2 (germline): SGHAT, FQNNGV. The CDR3 loop is CASSFPGLAGINEQFF. The CDR3 DNA reads TGTGCCAGCAGCTTTCCGGGACTAGCGGGAATAAATGAGCAGTTCTTC.